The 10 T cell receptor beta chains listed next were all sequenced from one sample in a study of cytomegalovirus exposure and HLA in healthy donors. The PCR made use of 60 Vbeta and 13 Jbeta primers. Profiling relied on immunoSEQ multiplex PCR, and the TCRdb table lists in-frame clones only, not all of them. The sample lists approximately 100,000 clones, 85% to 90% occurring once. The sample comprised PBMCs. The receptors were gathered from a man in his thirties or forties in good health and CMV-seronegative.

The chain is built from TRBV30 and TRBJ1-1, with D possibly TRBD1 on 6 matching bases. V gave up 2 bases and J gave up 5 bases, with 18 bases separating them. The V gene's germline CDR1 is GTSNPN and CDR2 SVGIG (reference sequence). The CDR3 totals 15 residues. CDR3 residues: CAWSKGSGDWTEAFF. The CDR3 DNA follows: TGTGCCTGGAGTAAAGGTTCAGGGGATTGGACTGAAGCTTTCTTT.

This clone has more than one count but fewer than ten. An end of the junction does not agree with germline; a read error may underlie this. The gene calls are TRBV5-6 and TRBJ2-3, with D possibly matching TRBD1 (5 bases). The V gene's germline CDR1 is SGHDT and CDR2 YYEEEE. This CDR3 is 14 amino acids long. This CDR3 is CASSFSQGTDTQYF. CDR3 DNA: TGTGCCAGCAGCTTCAGCCAGGGCACGGATACGCAGTATTTT.

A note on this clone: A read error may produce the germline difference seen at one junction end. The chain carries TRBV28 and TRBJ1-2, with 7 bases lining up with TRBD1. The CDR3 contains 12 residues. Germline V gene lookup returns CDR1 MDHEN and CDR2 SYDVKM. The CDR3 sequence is CASRQSGQPPFF. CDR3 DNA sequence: TGTGCCAGCAGACAATCGGGACAGCCTCCTTTCTTC.

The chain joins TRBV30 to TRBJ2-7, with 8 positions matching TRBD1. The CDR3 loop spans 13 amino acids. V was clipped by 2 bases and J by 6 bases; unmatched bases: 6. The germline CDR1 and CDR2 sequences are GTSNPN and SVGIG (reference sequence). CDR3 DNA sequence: TGTGCCTGGAGTCCCGGACAGGGTGGCGAGCAGTACTTC. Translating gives CAWSPGQGGEQYF.

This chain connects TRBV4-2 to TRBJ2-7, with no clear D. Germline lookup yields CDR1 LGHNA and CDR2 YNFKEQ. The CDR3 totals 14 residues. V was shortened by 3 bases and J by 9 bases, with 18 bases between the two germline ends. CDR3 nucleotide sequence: TGTGCCAGCAGCCAGGCGGCCGCGTTAACTGGGCAGTACTTC. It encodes CASSQAAALTGQYF.

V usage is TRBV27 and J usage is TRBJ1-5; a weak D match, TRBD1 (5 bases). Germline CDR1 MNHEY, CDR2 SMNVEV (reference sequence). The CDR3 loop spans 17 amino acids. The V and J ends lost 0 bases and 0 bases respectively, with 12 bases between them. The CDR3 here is CASSLSAGPYSNQPQHF. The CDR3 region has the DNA TGTGCCAGCAGTTTATCGGCGGGACCCTATAGCAATCAGCCCCAGCATTTT.

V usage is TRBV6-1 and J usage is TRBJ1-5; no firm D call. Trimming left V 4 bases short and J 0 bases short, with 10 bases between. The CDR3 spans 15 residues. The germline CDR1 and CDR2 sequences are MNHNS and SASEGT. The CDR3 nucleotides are TGTGCCAGCAGTGTGGGCCCGAATAGCAATCAGCCCCAGCATTTT. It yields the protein CASSVGPNSNQPQHF.

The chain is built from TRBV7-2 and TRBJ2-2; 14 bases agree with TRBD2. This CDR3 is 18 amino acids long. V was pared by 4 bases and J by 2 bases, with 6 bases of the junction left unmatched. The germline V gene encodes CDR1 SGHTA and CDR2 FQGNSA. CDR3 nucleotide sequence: TGTGCCAGCAGCTCCGGGACTAGCGGGGGCCATAACACCGGGGAGCTGTTTTTT. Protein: CASSSGTSGGHNTGELFF.

CDR3 DNA: TGTGCCTGGAACACCGGGACAGGGGTGTACGAGCAGTACTTC. It codes for CAWNTGTGVYEQYF. The chain is built from TRBV30 and TRBJ2-7, with 10 bases that match TRBD1. The J segment lost 4 bases and the V segment lost 4 bases, leaving 7 bases of the junction unmatched. The germline V gene has CDR1 GTSNPN and CDR2 SVGIG (reference sequence). The CDR3 sequence is 14 residues long.

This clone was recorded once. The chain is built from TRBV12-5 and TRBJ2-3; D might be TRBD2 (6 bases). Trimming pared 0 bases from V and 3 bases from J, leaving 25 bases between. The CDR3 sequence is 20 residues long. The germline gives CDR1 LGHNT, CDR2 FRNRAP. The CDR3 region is CASGLVLGRGEVAWTDTQYF. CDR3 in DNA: TGTGCTAGTGGTTTGGTACTGGGCCGAGGGGAGGTTGCTTGGACAGATACGCAGTATTTT.